These 5 T cell receptor beta chains share one sample of origin, sequenced in a study of cytomegalovirus exposure and HLA in healthy donors. This PCR relied on a set of 60 Vbeta primers and 13 Jbeta primers. Only in-frame clones appear in the TCRdb table, and some are missing; sequencing was by immunoSEQ multiplex PCR. The sample yields roughly 120,000 clones, 80% to 90% seen once. The sample was PBMCs. These receptors came from a woman in her 30s in good health and CMV-seronegative.

This clone was seen more than once but under ten times. The chain is built from TRBV5-4 and TRBJ1-1, with D possibly being TRBD1 (6 bases). Deletions cut 4 bases from V and 0 bases from J, with 16 bases between. This CDR3 is built from 16 residues. CDR1 and CDR2 from the germline V gene are SGHNT and YYREEE (reference sequence). The CDR3 DNA reads as TGTGCCAGCAGCAGGAGGGGGGGGTACGTGAACACTGAAGCTTTCTTT. Residues: CASSRRGGYVNTEAFF.

The chain has TRBV4-1 and TRBJ2-3; 7 bases fit TRBD1. The CDR3 has 16 amino acids. Germline CDR1 reads MGHRA; CDR2 reads YSYEKL. V lost 1 base, J lost 7 bases, and 11 bases stayed unmatched. CDR3 DNA: TGCGCCAGCAGCCAAGGGACAGGTAAAGAACATCATACGCAGTATTTT. Amino acids: CASSQGTGKEHHTQYF.

This chain joins TRBV5-1 and TRBJ2-1, with a possible D match to TRBD1 (6 bases). CDR3 length: 18 amino acids. Germline-derived CDR1 and CDR2 are SGHRS and YFSETQ. The V end lost 4 bases, the J end lost 0 bases, and 20 bases lay between the germline ends. CDR3: CASSPYQGRLSSYNEQFF. The CDR3 DNA reads TGCGCCAGCAGCCCCTACCAGGGGCGACTGAGCTCCTACAATGAGCAGTTCTTC.

Only a few counts were recorded for this clone. V gene TRBV5-1 combines with J gene TRBJ1-1; D is unclear. The V end was cut by 3 bases, the J end by 1 base, with 19 bases between. CDR1 SGHRS and CDR2 YFSETQ come from the germline V gene. The CDR3 extends over 17 amino acids. In DNA form, the CDR3 reads TGCGCCAGCAGCTCCCTGGTCACCGGACTGAAGAACACTGAAGCTTTCTTT. Protein product: CASSSLVTGLKNTEAFF.

This rearrangement joins TRBV2 to TRBJ2-3; 9 nucleotides align to TRBD2. The CDR3 contains 17 residues. V lost 6 bases, J lost 4 bases, and 14 bases stayed unmatched. CDR1 is SNHLY, CDR2 FYNNEI, per germline. CDR3 DNA: TGTGCCAGCAGCCAGTTAAGTGCGGGGGGGCGAGCAGATACGCAGTATTTT. Its translation: CASSQLSAGGRADTQYF. The full variable domain, in which reference TRBV2 and TRBJ2-3 provide the parts outside the CDR3, is EPEVTQTPSHQVTQMGQEVILRCVPISNHLYFYWYRQILGQKVEFLVSFYNNEISEKSEIFDDQFSVERPDGSNFTLKIRSTKLEDSAMYFCASSQLSAGGRADTQYFGPGTRLTVL.